The T cell receptor (beta chain) described here comes from a study of response to subunit inactivated influenza vaccine. Unmatched junction bases numbered 6, after V lost 1 base and J lost 3 bases. Looked up from germline, CDR1 is DFQATT and CDR2 is SNEGSKA (reference sequence). This CDR3 is built from 16 residues. TCRdb reprocessed the RT-PCR reads with MiXCR, giving one entry per CDR3 protein. The sample holds 650,000 to 800,000 distinct CDR3 sequences; about 15% are singletons and the top ten take less than 7%. The V call is TRBV20-1, the J call TRBJ2-1, with TRBD1 identical over 10 bases. The sequence was obtained from a middle-aged man who received an inactivated influenza vaccine. The sample was PBMCs from blood, taken 14 days before vaccination. For the CDR3, the DNA is TGCAGTGCTAGAGGTGAAGGGGACAGGGGCTACAATGAGCAGTTCTTC. This sequence encodes CSARGEGDRGYNEQFF.